The 27 T cell receptor beta chains given below trace back to one sample, sequenced in a study of blood T cell repertoires in COVID-19. Method: immunoSEQ multiplex PCR; TCRdb's copy keeps in-frame clones and lacks some. Of roughly 230,000 clones in the sample, roughly 85% were seen once. Sequencing used peripheral blood. The source is a middle-aged man with acute or convalescent COVID-19.

V usage is TRBV13 and J usage is TRBJ2-1; possibly TRBD1 for D (5 bases). The CDR3 contains 14 residues. Germline CDR1 is PRHDT and CDR2 is FYEKMQ (reference sequence). The germline V and J ends were trimmed by 0 bases and 8 bases, with 11 bases remaining between them. The CDR3 protein is CASSLGGQEDEQFF. In DNA form, the CDR3 reads TGTGCCAGCAGCTTAGGGGGGCAGGAAGATGAGCAGTTCTTC.

The rearrangement joins TRBV19 to TRBJ1-4; D remains ambiguous. The V and J ends lost 5 bases and 8 bases respectively, with 12 bases between them. Germline CDR1 is LNHDA and CDR2 is SQIVND (reference sequence). CDR3 length: 13 amino acids. The CDR3, as DNA: TGTGCCAGTAGTGCAGACCCAGGCGAAAAACTGTTTTTT. Amino acid sequence: CASSADPGEKLFF.

This chain joins TRBV28 and TRBJ1-1, with D possibly TRBD1 on 6 matching bases. The CDR3 loop spans 16 amino acids. The V end lost 5 bases, the J end lost 0 bases, and 16 bases lay between the germline ends. Germline V gene lookup returns CDR1 MDHEN and CDR2 SYDVKM. The CDR3 is CASSLGQNNMNTEAFF. The CDR3 DNA reads TGTGCCAGCAGTCTCGGACAGAATAACATGAACACTGAAGCTTTCTTT.

V gene TRBV7-9 combines with J gene TRBJ1-2, with a tentative D call TRBD1 (6 bases). This CDR3 has 13 residues. In germline, CDR1 is SEHNR, CDR2 FQNEAQ (reference sequence). V shed 2 bases and J shed 8 bases, with 12 bases lying between them. The CDR3 spells CASSLSGERGYTF. The CDR3 DNA reads TGTGCCAGCAGCTTATCAGGGGAGAGAGGCTACACCTTC.

This chain links TRBV6-5 with TRBJ1-2; 11 bases map to TRBD1. The J segment lost 9 bases and the V segment lost 6 bases, leaving 6 bases of the junction unmatched. CDR1 is MNHEY, CDR2 SVGAGI, per germline. This CDR3 has 13 residues. The chain's CDR3 is CASRGQGARSYTF. The CDR3, as DNA: TGTGCCAGCAGAGGACAGGGGGCGCGGAGCTACACCTTC.

The chain has TRBV11-2 and TRBJ2-4; no definite D call. V was cut by 7 bases and J by 8 bases, with 15 bases left in between. The CDR3 runs 13 residues. Germline CDR1 SGHAT, CDR2 FQNNGV. The CDR3 spells CASNLSLVDIQYF. The CDR3 nucleotides are TGTGCCAGCAACTTGTCACTTGTCGACATTCAGTACTTC.

This chain connects TRBV5-1 to TRBJ2-1, with a tentative D call TRBD2 (6 bases). V was clipped by 0 bases and J by 4 bases, with 17 bases between them. This CDR3 contains 17 residues. The germline gives CDR1 SGHRS, CDR2 YFSETQ. The CDR3 is CASSLEGPGGAYNEQFF. CDR3 coding DNA: TGCGCCAGCAGCTTGGAGGGGCCCGGCGGGGCGTACAATGAGCAGTTCTTC.

The chain couples TRBV28 to TRBJ1-2, with a possible D match to TRBD1 (6 bases). The germline V and J ends were trimmed by 5 bases and 8 bases, with 15 bases remaining between them. The germline V gene has CDR1 MDHEN and CDR2 SYDVKM. This CDR3 contains 13 residues. The DNA for the CDR3 is TGTGCCAGCAGTCTAACAGGGTCTTGGGGCTACACCTTC. Encoded protein: CASSLTGSWGYTF.

The chain recombines TRBV9 with TRBJ1-2; no clear D. Germline V gene lookup returns CDR1 SGDLS and CDR2 YYNGEE. The CDR3 is 15 residues long. The germline V and J ends were trimmed by 4 bases and 0 bases, with 13 bases remaining between them. The CDR3 sequence: CASSPLEGANYGYTF. In DNA, the CDR3 is TGTGCCAGCAGCCCGCTCGAGGGTGCTAACTATGGCTACACCTTC.

The rearrangement joins TRBV3-1 (or the pseudogene TRBV3-2) to TRBJ2-3, with D unclear. CDR1 is LGHDT, CDR2 YNNKEL, per germline (reference sequence). The germline V and J ends were trimmed by 1 base and 6 bases, with 26 bases remaining between them. This CDR3 is built from 19 residues. As DNA, the CDR3 is TGTGCCAGCAGCCAAGGAAGGATCCCCCGAAGATCCCGGCGGGATACGCAGTATTTT. It codes for CASSQGRIPRRSRRDTQYF.

The V call is TRBV4-3, the J call TRBJ1-6, with D tentatively TRBD1 (5 bases). Trimming shortened V by 1 base and J by 7 bases, and 17 bases separated the two germline ends. The CDR3 consists of 17 residues. Germline V gene sequence: CDR1 LGHNA, CDR2 YSLEER. CDR3 in amino acids: CASSQAVGGSENSPLHF. CDR3 nucleotides: TGCGCCAGCAGCCAAGCCGTGGGGGGATCCGAGAATTCACCCCTCCACTTT.

The V and J genes are TRBV5-4 and TRBJ1-6, with TRBD1 matching 8 bases. Germline CDR1 SGHNT, CDR2 YYREEE (reference sequence). With 3 bases clipped from V and 7 bases from J, the junction kept 6 bases outside the gene matches. The length of the CDR3 is 15 residues. The chain's CDR3 is CASSYWTGQNSPLHF. In nucleotides, the CDR3 is TGTGCCAGCAGCTACTGGACAGGGCAAAATTCACCCCTCCACTTT.

The chain links TRBV6-5 to TRBJ1-6; D unresolved. CDR1 and CDR2 (germline): MNHEY, SVGAGI. CDR3 length equals 15 residues. Deletions cut 8 bases from V and 3 bases from J, with 14 bases between. This CDR3 reads CASGGSFDYNSPLHF. The CDR3 DNA sequence: TGTGCCAGCGGAGGTTCCTTTGACTATAATTCACCCCTCCACTTT.

CDR3: CASSLSTDTQYF. CDR3 sequence (DNA): TGTGCCAGCAGCCTCTCCACAGATACGCAGTATTTT. This chain joins TRBV7-2 and TRBJ2-3, with D uncertain. Germline CDR1 reads SGHTA; CDR2 reads FQGNSA. Trimming shortened V by 5 bases and J by 2 bases, and 5 bases separated the two germline ends. The CDR3 consists of 12 residues.

The chain combines TRBV5-1 with TRBJ1-2, with D possibly TRBD1 on 5 matching bases. V shed 0 bases and J shed 4 bases, with 7 bases lying between them. Per the germline V gene, CDR1 is SGHRS and CDR2 is YFSETQ. This CDR3 is built from 13 residues. This CDR3 is CASSLDGAYGYTF. The CDR3 coding sequence is TGCGCCAGCAGCTTGGATGGGGCCTATGGCTACACCTTC.

The chain carries TRBV5-4 and TRBJ2-7, with D possibly matching TRBD2 (5 bases). The V end lost 4 bases, the J end lost 7 bases, and 15 bases lay between the germline ends. CDR1 is SGHNT and CDR2 is YYREEE in the germline V gene (reference sequence). This CDR3 region has 13 residues. The CDR3 spells CASSRGQSWEQYF. In DNA, the CDR3 is TGTGCCAGCAGCCGAGGGCAGTCCTGGGAGCAGTACTTC. Full variable domain (rest looked up from reference TRBV5-4 and TRBJ2-7): ETGVTQSPTHLIKTRGQQVTLRCSSQSGHNTVSWYQQALGQGPQFIFQYYREEENGRGNFPPRFSGLQFPNYSSELNVNALELDDSALYLCASSRGQSWEQYFGPGTRLTVT.

This clone was observed a few times. This chain uses TRBV7-3 with TRBJ1-3; no clear D. This CDR3 comprises 13 residues. The germline V gene encodes CDR1 SGHTA and CDR2 FQGTGA. Trimming pared 5 bases from V and 4 bases from J, leaving 9 bases between. The CDR3 sequence is CASSIDLGNTIYF. DNA of the CDR3: TGTGCCAGCAGCATCGACTTGGGAAACACCATATATTTT.

The chain uses TRBV4-2 and TRBJ1-5; D is ambiguous. CDR1 LGHNA and CDR2 YNFKEQ come from the germline V gene. Deletions cut 0 bases from V and 3 bases from J, with 12 bases between. The CDR3 consists of 16 residues. The CDR3 here is CASSQDPSGANQPQHF. In DNA form, the CDR3 reads TGTGCCAGCAGCCAAGATCCCTCTGGAGCCAATCAGCCCCAGCATTTT.

The rearrangement uses TRBV7-6 and TRBJ2-2; D not resolved. Trimming removed 6 bases from V and 0 bases from J, with 5 bases in between. The CDR3 has 13 amino acids. Germline CDR1 is SGHVS and CDR2 is FNYEAQ. Here the CDR3 DNA reads TGTGCCAGCAGGCTAGCGAACACCGGGGAGCTGTTTTTT. This codes for CASRLANTGELFF.

The rearrangement uses TRBV7-2 and TRBJ2-5, with 8 bases that match TRBD1. V trimming: 5 bases; J trimming: 2 bases; junction bases outside the gene matches: 7. The CDR3 runs 15 residues. From germline, CDR1 is SGHTA and CDR2 FQGNSA. CDR3 coding DNA: TGTGCCAGCAGCCTGGGGGACAGGACGCAAGAGACCCAGTACTTC. This sequence encodes CASSLGDRTQETQYF.

This chain uses TRBV6-5 with TRBJ1-2, with 10 bases aligning to TRBD1. Per the germline V gene, CDR1 is MNHEY and CDR2 is SVGAGI. This CDR3 spans 14 amino acids. V was clipped by 6 bases and J by 10 bases; unmatched bases: 11. CDR3 sequence: CASRAPGQGLDYTF. The CDR3 DNA sequence: TGTGCCAGCAGAGCCCCGGGACAGGGGTTGGACTACACCTTC.

The chain combines TRBV5-1 with TRBJ1-3, with 8 bases aligning to TRBD1. V lost 4 bases, J lost 8 bases, and 8 bases stayed unmatched. Germline assignment: CDR1 SGHRS and CDR2 YFSETQ. CDR3 length: 14 amino acids. CDR3 loop: CASSTWTGTDTIYF. As DNA, the CDR3 is TGCGCCAGCAGCACCTGGACAGGGACGGACACCATATATTTT.

The genes are TRBV24-1 and TRBJ2-2; no definite D call. V lost 2 bases, J lost 5 bases, and 8 bases lay in between. Germline CDR1 is KGHDR and CDR2 is SFDVKD. The CDR3 totals 14 residues. The CDR3 nucleotides are TGTGCCACCAGTGATTCGAGACAAACCGGGGAGCTGTTTTTT. Residues: CATSDSRQTGELFF.

The rearrangement links TRBV9 to TRBJ2-2; TRBD2 matches 8 bases. V lost 2 bases, J lost 6 bases, and 6 bases stayed unmatched. This CDR3 has 15 amino acids. Germline CDR1 and CDR2: SGDLS and YYNGEE. Written as DNA, the CDR3 is TGTGCCAGCAGCGTCTCGGGGGGGACGGCCGGGGAGCTGTTTTTT. Protein: CASSVSGGTAGELFF. Drawing the rest from reference TRBV9 and TRBJ2-2, the complete variable domain is DSGVTQTPKHLITATGQRVTLRCSPRSGDLSVYWYQQSLDQGLQFLIQYYNGEERAKGNILERFSAQQFPDLHSELNLSSLELGDSALYFCASSVSGGTAGELFFGEGSRLTVL.

V and J are TRBV6-5 and TRBJ1-3; no definite D call. Trimming took off 8 bases at V and 8 bases at J, with 13 bases between the two ends. The CDR3 is 12 amino acids. The germline CDR1 and CDR2 sequences are MNHEY and SVGAGI. The CDR3 spells CASSLAGDTIYF. The CDR3 DNA is TGTGCCAGCTCCCTTGCGGGAGACACCATATATTTT.

Here the CDR3 reads CASSFLQGHGYTF. The CDR3 nucleotides are TGCGCCAGCAGCTTCCTCCAGGGGCATGGCTACACCTTC. The chain has TRBV5-1 and TRBJ1-2; D might be TRBD1 (6 bases). CDR3 size: 13 residues. In germline, CDR1 is SGHRS, CDR2 YFSETQ. V gave up 2 bases and J gave up 6 bases, with 11 bases separating them.

V is TRBV19 and J is TRBJ1-1, with D perhaps TRBD1 (6 bases). Germline lookup yields CDR1 LNHDA and CDR2 SQIVND (reference sequence). This CDR3 has 14 residues. V shed 2 bases and J shed 5 bases, with 12 bases lying between them. The CDR3 is CASSIQGSGTEAFF. Written as DNA, the CDR3 is TGTGCCAGTAGTATACAGGGGTCTGGAACTGAAGCTTTCTTT.